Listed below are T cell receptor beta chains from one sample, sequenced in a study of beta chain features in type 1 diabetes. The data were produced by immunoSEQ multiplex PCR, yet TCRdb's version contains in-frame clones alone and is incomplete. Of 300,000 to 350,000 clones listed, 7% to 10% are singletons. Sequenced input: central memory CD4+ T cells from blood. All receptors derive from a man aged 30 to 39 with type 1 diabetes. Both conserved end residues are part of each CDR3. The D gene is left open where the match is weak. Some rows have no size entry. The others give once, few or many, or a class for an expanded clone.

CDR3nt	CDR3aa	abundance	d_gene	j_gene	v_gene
TGTGCCAGCAGTTACTCGACTTCCGTGAACACTGAAGCTTTCTTT	CASSYSTSVNTEAFF	.	.	TRBJ1-1	TRBV6-5
TGTGCCAGCAGTTTTCAGGGACGGCCCGTAGAGACCCAGTACTTC	CASSFQGRPVETQYF	few	.	TRBJ2-5	TRBV27
TGTGCCAGCAGCTACGGTGACTCAGGGAGCGCCTATGGCTACACCTTC	CASSYGDSGSAYGYTF	many	.	TRBJ1-2	TRBV28
TGTGCCATCGAAAGGGGGCCTTCCACCTACGAGCAGTACTTC	CAIERGPSTYEQYF	few	TRBD1	TRBJ2-7	TRBV2
TGCGCCAGCAGAGACTCTGGGCGGGGTAACTATGGCTACACCTTC	CASRDSGRGNYGYTF	few	.	TRBJ1-2	TRBV10-2
TGTGCCAGTAGTCCGGACAGAGCCTACGAGCAGTACTTC	CASSPDRAYEQYF	.	.	TRBJ2-7	TRBV19
TGTGCCAGCAGCAGCGGACAGGTCTACGAGCAGTACTTC	CASSSGQVYEQYF	.	TRBD1	TRBJ2-7	TRBV7-2
TGCAGCGTTAGCGGGGGGGAGAGCAATGAGCAGTTCTTC	CSVSGGESNEQFF	.	TRBD2	TRBJ2-1	TRBV29-1
TGTGCCAGCAGTTCATCGGGACAGGGGACCCACGAGCAGTACTTC	CASSSSGQGTHEQYF	.	TRBD1	TRBJ2-7	TRBV28
TGCAGTGCGGAAGACAGGGCCAGGCAGCATTTT	CSAEDRARQHF	few	TRBD1	TRBJ1-5	TRBV20-1
TGTGCCAGCAGCTTTACTAGAGCACAAGAGACCCAGTACTTC	CASSFTRAQETQYF	many	.	TRBJ2-5	TRBV7-7
TGTGCCAGCAGTGGGCAGACCCAGTACTTC	CASSGQTQYF	.	.	TRBJ2-5	TRBV2
TGTGCCAGCAGCGTAGCTTCCCTAGCGGGGGGTTTAGATACGCAGTATTTT	CASSVASLAGGLDTQYF	.	TRBD2	TRBJ2-3	TRBV9
TGTGCCTGGAGTAAGGTCGCGCAGTATTTT	CAWSKVAQYF	.	.	TRBJ2-3	TRBV30
TGCGCCAGCAGCTTGATGGGGGCCCTCGGGCAGCCCCAGCATTTT	CASSLMGALGQPQHF	few	.	TRBJ1-5	TRBV5-1
TGTGCCAGCAGCTTAATCCTAGGCAATGAGCAGTTCTTC	CASSLILGNEQFF	few	.	TRBJ2-1	TRBV11-3
TGTGCCAGCTACAGGTTGATGAACACTGAAGCTTTCTTT	CASYRLMNTEAFF	few	.	TRBJ1-1	TRBV2
TGTGCCAGCAGCTGGGACGGCAATCAGCCCCAGCATTTT	CASSWDGNQPQHF	.	.	TRBJ1-5	TRBV27
TGTGCCAGCAGCTTAGATATTAGGGGACAGGGGAATGGCTACACCTTC	CASSLDIRGQGNGYTF	.	TRBD1	TRBJ1-2	TRBV7-2
TGTGCCAGTAGCACCTCGACCGTAGCCAAAAACATTCAGTACTTC	CASSTSTVAKNIQYF	.	.	TRBJ2-4	TRBV19
TGTGCCATTTCTACAGGTATTTCGGGCTACGAGCAGTACTTC	CAISTGISGYEQYF	.	.	TRBJ2-7	TRBV30
TGTGCCAGCAGTTTATCGGGCGACGGACGCTACGAGCAGTACTTC	CASSLSGDGRYEQYF	few	.	TRBJ2-7	TRBV28
TGTGCCAGCAGCCCAGGGGGGAACACTGAAGCTTTCTTT	CASSPGGNTEAFF	few	TRBD1	TRBJ1-1	TRBV11-2
TGTGCCAGCTCACCGACAGGCTACTCTGGGGCCAACGTCCTGACTTTC	CASSPTGYSGANVLTF	many	.	TRBJ2-6	TRBV18
TGTGCCAGCAGAAACTTAAACAGGGTGACAAGCTACACCTTC	CASRNLNRVTSYTF	.	.	TRBJ1-2	TRBV6-5
TGTGCCAGCAGCGTAACTAGCGGGGGTATGTACGAGCAGTACTTC	CASSVTSGGMYEQYF	many	TRBD2	TRBJ2-7	TRBV7-8
TGTGCCAGCAGCGCTAACTTCATGAACACTGAAGCTTTCTTT	CASSANFMNTEAFF	.	.	TRBJ1-1	TRBV9
TGTGCCAGCAGCTCAAGGATAGCCAAAAACATTCAGTACTTC	CASSSRIAKNIQYF	.	.	TRBJ2-4	TRBV7-9
TGTGCCAGCACTAGACATAATTCACCCCTCCACTTT	CASTRHNSPLHF	many	.	TRBJ1-6	TRBV2
TGTGCCAGCAACCCGACAGGGCAAGAGACCCAGTACTTC	CASNPTGQETQYF	few	TRBD1	TRBJ2-5	TRBV2
TGTGCCAGCAGCTTGTATTCCGGGGGCGGAAACATTCAGTACTTC	CASSLYSGGGNIQYF	.	.	TRBJ2-4	TRBV5-6
TGTGCCAGCAGTTTAGGGTCGGGACAGGTCTTCTACGAGCAGTACTTC	CASSLGSGQVFYEQYF	.	TRBD1	TRBJ2-7	TRBV6-5
TGTGCCAGCAGCGCTGGGGGGACAGGCTTCTACGAGCAGTACTTC	CASSAGGTGFYEQYF	.	TRBD1	TRBJ2-7	TRBV9
TGTGCCAGCAGCCCTGGGACTAGCAGACAAGAGACCCAGTACTTC	CASSPGTSRQETQYF	.	TRBD2	TRBJ2-5	TRBV11-2
TGTGCCAGCAGTGACTATGGCTACACCTTC	CASSDYGYTF	.	.	TRBJ1-2	TRBV2
TGTGCCAGTGAGCTGACACAGGGAGGTGGAAACACCATATATTTT	CASELTQGGGNTIYF	.	.	TRBJ1-3	TRBV6-5
TGTGCCAGCAGCCAAGGGTGGACTGAAGCTTTCTTT	CASSQGWTEAFF	few	.	TRBJ1-1	TRBV14
TGTGCCAGCAGGTGGACTAGCGGGGGCACAGATACGCAGTATTTT	CASRWTSGGTDTQYF	.	TRBD2	TRBJ2-3	TRBV7-2
TGCGCCAGCAGTGACCTACAGGGAATGACGCAGTATTTT	CASSDLQGMTQYF	.	.	TRBJ2-3	TRBV10-1
TGTGCCAGCAGTTACGGCGGGGTTTCACCCCTCCACTTT	CASSYGGVSPLHF	few	.	TRBJ1-6	TRBV6-6
TGTGCCAGCAGCGTATCGGAGGGGATGGACACTGAAGCTTTCTTT	CASSVSEGMDTEAFF	.	.	TRBJ1-1	TRBV21-1
TGTGCCAGCAGCCCACCCGGGGTAGATACGCAGTATTTT	CASSPPGVDTQYF	many	.	TRBJ2-3	TRBV7-9
TGTGCCAGCAGCCTTAGGGGGGAGCTGTTTTTT	CASSLRGELFF	few	.	TRBJ2-2	TRBV28